The present T cell receptor (beta chain) was sequenced within a study of T cell responses to AZD1222 COVID-19 vaccine. Study conclusions and caveats: Across spike, vaccine-associated CD4 TCRs were found, dominant at 160-218 and 743-854.

The CDR3 totals 13 residues. The ends were cut back, 5 bases at V and 2 bases at J, with 9 bases in the middle. Germline V gene sequence: CDR1 LNHDA, CDR2 SQIVND (reference sequence). Regarding this clone: Its antigen is currently unknown.

Assay used: immunoSEQ multiplex PCR; TCRdb lists only in-frame clones, some missing. Of 180,000 or so clones listed, more than 80% are singletons. This specimen consisted of peripheral blood, obtained on day 0 of AZD1222 vaccination. This clonotype was obtained from an adult in good health. V is TRBV19 and J is TRBJ1-2; D might be TRBD1 (6 bases). This CDR3 is CASSGQPNYGYTF. CDR3 in DNA: TGTGCCAGTAGTGGACAGCCAAACTATGGCTACACCTTC.